A few counts support the clone carrying this T cell receptor (beta chain). The sample comes from a study of blood T cell repertoires in COVID-19. Study at large: Italy, Spain and the United States were the sources of the convalescent and acute COVID-19 samples.

Per germline, CDR1 MDHEN and CDR2 SYDVKM. The germline V and J ends were trimmed by 10 bases and 1 base, with 25 bases remaining between them. The CDR3 runs 17 residues. Original handling: Reference gene primer amplification gave estimated nucleated cell counts. Clones were sequenced by immunoSEQ multiplex PCR, and TCRdb holds only the in-frame ones, with some missing. The DNA was the basis for D and trimming; V, J and clone size are from that table. The data hold roughly 170,000 clones, with more than 75% observed a single time. Those enrolled in Seattle joined during active infection and were followed longitudinally afterward.

The sequenced sample consisted of peripheral blood. The J gene is TRBJ2-5, the V gene TRBV28, with a weak D call TRBD2 (6 bases). The TCR comes from a woman in her seventies with COVID-19, enrolled during active disease. The CDR3: CATRGGGSSGLQETQYF. CDR3 nucleotides: TGTGCCACCAGAGGTGGGGGATCAAGCGGGCTCCAAGAGACCCAGTACTTC.